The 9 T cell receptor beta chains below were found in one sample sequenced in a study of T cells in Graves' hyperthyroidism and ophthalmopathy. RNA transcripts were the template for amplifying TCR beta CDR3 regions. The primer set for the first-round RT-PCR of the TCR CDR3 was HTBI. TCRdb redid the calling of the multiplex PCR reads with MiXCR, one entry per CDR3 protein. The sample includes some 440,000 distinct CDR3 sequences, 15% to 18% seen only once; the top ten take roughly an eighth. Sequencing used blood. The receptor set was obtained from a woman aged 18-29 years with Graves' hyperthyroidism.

The CDR3 sequence: CAISESGDSDTEAFF. The CDR3 DNA sequence: TGTGCCATCAGTGAGTCCGGGGACAGTGATACTGAAGCTTTCTTT. This chain connects TRBV10-3 to TRBJ1-1; 7 bases are shared with TRBD1. Germline V gene data show CDR1 as ENHRY and CDR2 as SYGVKD. V was pared by 0 bases and J by 5 bases, with 6 bases of the junction left unmatched. The CDR3 contains 15 residues.

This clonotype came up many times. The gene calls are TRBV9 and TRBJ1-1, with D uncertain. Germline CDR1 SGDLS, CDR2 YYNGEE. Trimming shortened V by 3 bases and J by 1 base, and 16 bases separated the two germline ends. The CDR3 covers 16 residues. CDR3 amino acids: CASSETPSTKNTEAFF. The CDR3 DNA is TGTGCCAGCAGCGAGACGCCATCTACAAAGAACACTGAAGCTTTCTTT.

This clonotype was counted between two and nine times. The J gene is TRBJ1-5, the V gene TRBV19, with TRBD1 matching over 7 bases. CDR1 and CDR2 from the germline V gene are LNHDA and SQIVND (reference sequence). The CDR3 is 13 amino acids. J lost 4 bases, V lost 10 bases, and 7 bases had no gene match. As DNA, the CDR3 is TGTGCCACCCGACAGGGTCAAAATCAGCCCCAGCATTTT. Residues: CATRQGQNQPQHF.

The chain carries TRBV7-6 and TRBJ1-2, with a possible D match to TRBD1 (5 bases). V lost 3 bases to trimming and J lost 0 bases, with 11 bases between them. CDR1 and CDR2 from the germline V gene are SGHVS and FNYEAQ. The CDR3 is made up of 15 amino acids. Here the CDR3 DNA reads TGTGCCAGCAGCTTCCCGACAGAACCTAACTATGGCTACACCTTC. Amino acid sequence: CASSFPTEPNYGYTF.

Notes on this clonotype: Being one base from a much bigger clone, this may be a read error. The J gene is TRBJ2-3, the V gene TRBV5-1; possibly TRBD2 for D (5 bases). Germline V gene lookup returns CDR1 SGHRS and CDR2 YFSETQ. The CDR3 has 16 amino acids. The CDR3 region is CASSLALRTVTDAQYF. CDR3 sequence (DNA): TGCGCCAGCAGCTTGGCGCTCAGGACTGTCACAGATGCGCAGTATTTT.

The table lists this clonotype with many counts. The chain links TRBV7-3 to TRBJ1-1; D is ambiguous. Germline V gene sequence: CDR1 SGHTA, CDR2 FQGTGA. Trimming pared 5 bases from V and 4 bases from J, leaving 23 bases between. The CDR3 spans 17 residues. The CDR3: CASSPRLEGPMGTEAFF. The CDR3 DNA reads TGTGCCAGCAGCCCGAGGCTGGAGGGCCCCATGGGCACTGAAGCTTTCTTT. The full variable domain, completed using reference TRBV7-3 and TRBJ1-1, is GAGVSQTPSNKVTEKGKYVELRCDPISGHTALYWYRQSLGQGPEFLIYFQGTGAADDSGLPNDRFFAVRPEGSVSTLKIQRTERGDSAVYLCASSPRLEGPMGTEAFFGQGTRLTVV.

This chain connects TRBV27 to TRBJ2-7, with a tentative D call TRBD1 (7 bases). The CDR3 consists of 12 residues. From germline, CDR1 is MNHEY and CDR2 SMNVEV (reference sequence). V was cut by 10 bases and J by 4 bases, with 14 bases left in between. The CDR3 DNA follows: TGTGCCACACGACAGGGAGGTTACGAGCAGTACTTC. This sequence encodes CATRQGGYEQYF.

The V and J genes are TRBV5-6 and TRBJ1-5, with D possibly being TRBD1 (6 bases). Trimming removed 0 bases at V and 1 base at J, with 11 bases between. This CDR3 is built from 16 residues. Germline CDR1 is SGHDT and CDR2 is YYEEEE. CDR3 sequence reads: CASSLAGGASNQPQHF. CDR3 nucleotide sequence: TGTGCCAGCAGCTTGGCCGGGGGGGCCAGCAATCAGCCCCAGCATTTT.

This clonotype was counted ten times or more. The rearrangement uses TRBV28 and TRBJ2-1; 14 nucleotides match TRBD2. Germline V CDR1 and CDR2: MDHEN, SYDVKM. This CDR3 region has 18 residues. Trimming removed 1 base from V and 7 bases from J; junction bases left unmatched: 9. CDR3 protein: CASSLYRGLAGVGNEQFF. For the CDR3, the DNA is TGTGCCAGCAGTTTATATAGGGGACTAGCGGGAGTGGGGAATGAGCAGTTCTTC.